A single count supports the clone carrying this TCR beta chain. This sample is drawn from a study of blood T cell repertoires in COVID-19. Study-level background: In each case, the material was cDNA or gDNA derived from T cells, B-cell-depleted T cells, or PBMCs.

Germline V gene lookup returns CDR1 SGHAT and CDR2 FQNNGV. With V trimmed by 0 bases and J by 1 base, 6 bases remained unmatched. CDR3 length equals 18 residues. This table comes from immunoSEQ multiplex PCR, and its TCRdb copy is limited to in-frame clones, with some not included. The sample lists about 270,000 clones, around 86% occurring once. The TCR originated in a woman aged 60-75 years with active or convalescent COVID-19. J is TRBJ2-2 and V is TRBV11-2; 9 bases map to TRBD2. The sample consisted of peripheral blood. CDR3 residues: CASSLDRISGGNTGELFF. Here the CDR3 DNA reads TGTGCCAGCAGCTTAGATCGGATTAGCGGGGGGAACACCGGGGAGCTGTTTTTT.